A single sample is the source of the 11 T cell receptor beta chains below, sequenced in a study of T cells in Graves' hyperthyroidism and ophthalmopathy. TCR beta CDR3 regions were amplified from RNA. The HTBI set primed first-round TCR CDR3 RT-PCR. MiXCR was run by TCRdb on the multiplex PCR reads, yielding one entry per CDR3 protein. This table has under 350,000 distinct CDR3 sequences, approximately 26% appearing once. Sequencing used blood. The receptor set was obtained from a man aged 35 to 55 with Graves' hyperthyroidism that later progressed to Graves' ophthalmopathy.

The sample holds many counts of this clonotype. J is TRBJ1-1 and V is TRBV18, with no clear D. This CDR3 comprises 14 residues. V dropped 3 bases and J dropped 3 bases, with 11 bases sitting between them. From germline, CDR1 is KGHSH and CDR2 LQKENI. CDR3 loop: CASSPTDGDTEAFF. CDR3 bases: TGTGCCAGCTCACCGACGGACGGAGACACTGAAGCTTTCTTT.

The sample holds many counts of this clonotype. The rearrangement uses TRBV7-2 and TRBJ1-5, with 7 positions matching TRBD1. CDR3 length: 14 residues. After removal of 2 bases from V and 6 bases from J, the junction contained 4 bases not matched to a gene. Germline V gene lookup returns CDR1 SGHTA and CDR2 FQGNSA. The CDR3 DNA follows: TGTGCCAGCAGCTTAAACAACAGGGGTCAGCCCCAGCATTTT. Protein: CASSLNNRGQPQHF. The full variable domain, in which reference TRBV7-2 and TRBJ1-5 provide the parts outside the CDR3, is GAGVSQSPSNKVTEKGKDVELRCDPISGHTALYWYRQSLGQGLEFLIYFQGNSAPDKSGLPSDRFSAERTGGSVSTLTIQRTQQEDSAVYLCASSLNNRGQPQHFGDGTRLSIL.

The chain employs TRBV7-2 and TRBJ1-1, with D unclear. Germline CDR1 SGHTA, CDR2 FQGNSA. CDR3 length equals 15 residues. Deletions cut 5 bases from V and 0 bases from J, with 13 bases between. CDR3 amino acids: CASSPSPGMNTEAFF. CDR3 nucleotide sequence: TGTGCCAGCAGCCCAAGTCCGGGCATGAACACTGAAGCTTTCTTT.

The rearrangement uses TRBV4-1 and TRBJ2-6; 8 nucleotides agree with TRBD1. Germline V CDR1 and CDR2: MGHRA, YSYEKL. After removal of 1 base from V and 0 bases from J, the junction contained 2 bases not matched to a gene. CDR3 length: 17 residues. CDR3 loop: CASSQGQGPSGANVLTF. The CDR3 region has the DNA TGCGCCAGCAGCCAAGGACAGGGGCCCTCTGGGGCCAACGTCCTGACTTTC.

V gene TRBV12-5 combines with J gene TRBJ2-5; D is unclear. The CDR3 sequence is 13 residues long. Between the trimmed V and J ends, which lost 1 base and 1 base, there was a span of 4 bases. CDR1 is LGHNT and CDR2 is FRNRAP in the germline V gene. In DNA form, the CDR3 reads TGTGCTAGTGGTTTGGACCTCCAAGAGACCCAGTACTTC. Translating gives CASGLDLQETQYF.

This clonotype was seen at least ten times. In nucleotides, the CDR3 is TGTGCCAGTATGGGACAGGGCCGAAGAAACACCATATATTTT. Translating it yields CASMGQGRRNTIYF. This chain uses TRBV6-1 with TRBJ1-3; 9 bases are shared with TRBD1. V shed 9 bases and J 5 bases; nucleotides not matched to a gene: 8. This CDR3 comprises 14 residues. CDR1 MNHNS and CDR2 SASEGT come from the germline V gene.

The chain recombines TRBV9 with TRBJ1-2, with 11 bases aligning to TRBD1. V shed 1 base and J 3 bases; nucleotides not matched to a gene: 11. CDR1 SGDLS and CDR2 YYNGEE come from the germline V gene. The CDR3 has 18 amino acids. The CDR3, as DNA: TGTGCCAGCAGCGTACGTCCTTTTACGGGACAGGGGGACTATGGCTACACCTTC. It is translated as CASSVRPFTGQGDYGYTF.

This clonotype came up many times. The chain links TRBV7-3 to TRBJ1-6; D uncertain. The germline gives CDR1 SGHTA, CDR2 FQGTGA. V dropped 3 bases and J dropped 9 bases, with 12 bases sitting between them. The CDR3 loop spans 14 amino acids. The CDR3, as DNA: TGTGCCAGCAGCTTCGGAACCCTGGGTTCACCCCTCCACTTT. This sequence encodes CASSFGTLGSPLHF.

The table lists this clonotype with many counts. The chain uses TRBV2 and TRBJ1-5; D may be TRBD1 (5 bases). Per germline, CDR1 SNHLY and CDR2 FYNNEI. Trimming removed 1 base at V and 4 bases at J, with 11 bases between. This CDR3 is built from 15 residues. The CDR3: CASSEGWGWNQPQHF. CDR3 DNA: TGTGCCAGCAGTGAAGGTTGGGGCTGGAATCAGCCCCAGCATTTT. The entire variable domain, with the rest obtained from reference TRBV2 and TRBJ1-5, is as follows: EPEVTQTPSHQVTQMGQEVILRCVPISNHLYFYWYRQILGQKVEFLVSFYNNEISEKSEIFDDQFSVERPDGSNFTLKIRSTKLEDSAMYFCASSEGWGWNQPQHFGDGTRLSIL.

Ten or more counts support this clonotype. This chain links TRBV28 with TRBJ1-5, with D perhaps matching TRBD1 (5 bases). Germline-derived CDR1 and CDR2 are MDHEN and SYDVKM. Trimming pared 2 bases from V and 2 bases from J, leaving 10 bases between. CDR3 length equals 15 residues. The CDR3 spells CASSLVQGGNQPQHF. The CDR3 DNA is TGTGCCAGCAGTTTAGTGCAGGGTGGCAATCAGCCCCAGCATTTT.

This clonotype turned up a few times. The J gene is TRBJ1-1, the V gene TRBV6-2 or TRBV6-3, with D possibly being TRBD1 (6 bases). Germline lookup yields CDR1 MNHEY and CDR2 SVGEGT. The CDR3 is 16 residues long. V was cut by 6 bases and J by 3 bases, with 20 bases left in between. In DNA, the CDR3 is TGTGCCAGCAGGCCCCGAGGGGGGGACGCGGACACTGAAGCTTTCTTT. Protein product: CASRPRGGDADTEAFF.